Shown below are 27 T cell receptor beta chains from a single sample sequenced in a study of T cells after yellow fever vaccination. TCRdb reprocessed the 5' RACE reads via MiXCR and lists one record per CDR3 protein. The sample yields just under 600,000 distinct CDR3 sequences, 13% seen once. The source was PBMCs, collected on the day of the yellow fever booster vaccination. Source of these receptors: a man aged 25 to 40 who received the YFV17D yellow fever vaccine.

This clonotype was observed a few times. The CDR3 DNA sequence: TGTGCCAGCAGCCGTTCACAGCGATGGAACACTGAAGCTTTCTTT. Amino acids: CASSRSQRWNTEAFF. V and J are TRBV11-2 and TRBJ1-1; D call uncertain. Germline V gene data show CDR1 as SGHAT and CDR2 as FQNNGV. The CDR3 extends over 15 amino acids. The V end lost 5 bases, the J end lost 1 base, and 14 bases lay between the germline ends.

This clonotype was counted only a few times. J is TRBJ1-2 and V is TRBV4-3; D remains unclear. Germline V gives CDR1 LGHNA, CDR2 YSLEER. The CDR3 covers 15 residues. V was pared by 0 bases and J by 6 bases, with 14 bases between. CDR3: CASSQDQSTVNGYTF. The CDR3 DNA sequence: TGCGCCAGCAGCCAAGATCAGAGTACAGTAAATGGCTACACCTTC.

J is TRBJ2-3 and V is TRBV20-1; TRBD1 matches 7 bases. Germline loops: CDR1 DFQATT, CDR2 SNEGSKA (reference sequence). The CDR3 spans 14 residues. Trimming took 5 bases from V and 2 from J; bases not matched to a gene: 7. DNA of the CDR3: TGCAGTGCTGGCACCGGGACAGTCACAGATACGCAGTATTTT. Translating gives CSAGTGTVTDTQYF.

With regard to this clonotype: Sequence at one end of the junction differs from germline and may be a read error. The chain employs TRBV12-3 or TRBV12-4 and TRBJ2-6, with 7 bases aligning to TRBD1. The CDR3 is 18 amino acids. CDR3: CACSLGRTGVTGANVLTF. The CDR3 bases are TGTGCCTGCAGTTTAGGACGCACAGGGGTAACTGGGGCCAACGTCCTGACTTTC.

This chain joins TRBV5-1 and TRBJ1-1, with D uncertain. V shed 4 bases and J shed 0 bases, with 13 bases lying between them. CDR1 and CDR2 from the germline V gene are SGHRS and YFSETQ. The CDR3 consists of 15 residues. The CDR3 protein is CASSLLHSVNTEAFF. The DNA for the CDR3 is TGCGCCAGCAGCCTCTTGCACAGCGTGAACACTGAAGCTTTCTTT. The full variable domain, with the rest looked up from reference TRBV5-1 and TRBJ1-1, is KAGVTQTPRYLIKTRGQQVTLSCSPISGHRSVSWYQQTPGQGLQFLFEYFSETQRNKGNFPGRFSGRQFSNSRSEMNVSTLELGDSALYLCASSLLHSVNTEAFFGQGTRLTVV.

J is TRBJ2-7 and V is TRBV7-9; 10 bases agree with TRBD2. The CDR3 sequence is 16 residues long. V shed 5 bases, J shed 5 bases, and the junction held 12 bases outside the gene matches. Germline loops: CDR1 SEHNR, CDR2 FQNEAQ (reference sequence). CDR3 bases: TGTGCCAGCAGCCCAGAACGGGCTAGCGGGAGAGACGAGCAGTACTTC. Translating it yields CASSPERASGRDEQYF.

The V gene is TRBV13, the J gene TRBJ1-1, with 8 bases aligning to TRBD1. The CDR3 is 17 amino acids. V was clipped by 3 bases and J by 4 bases; unmatched bases: 13. CDR1 PRHDT and CDR2 FYEKMQ come from the germline V gene (reference sequence). This CDR3 reads CASSFGQGRGLGTEAFF. The CDR3 DNA reads TGTGCCAGCAGCTTCGGACAGGGAAGGGGCCTGGGCACTGAAGCTTTCTTT. The complete variable domain, with remaining parts taken from reference TRBV13 and TRBJ1-1, reads AAGVIQSPRHLIKEKRETATLKCYPIPRHDTVYWYQQGPGQDPQFLISFYEKMQSDKGSIPDRFSAQQFSDYHSELNMSSLELGDSALYFCASSFGQGRGLGTEAFFGQGTRLTVV.

This rearrangement joins TRBV7-9 to TRBJ2-1; weak D call: TRBD2 (6 bases). Germline values: CDR1 SEHNR, CDR2 FQNEAQ (reference sequence). The CDR3 consists of 12 residues. V lost 5 bases to trimming and J lost 8 bases, with 10 bases between them. Here the CDR3 reads CASSPWGDEQFF. The CDR3 DNA reads as TGTGCCAGCAGCCCTTGGGGGGATGAGCAGTTCTTC.

This clonotype was counted between two and nine times. The CDR3 is CASSLTLSGDQETQYF. The CDR3 nucleotides read TGCGCCAGCAGCTTGACCTTAAGCGGGGACCAAGAGACCCAGTACTTC. The chain employs TRBV5-1 and TRBJ2-5, with 7 bases lining up with TRBD2. The CDR3 has 16 amino acids. The V gene end was trimmed by 1 base and the J gene end by 0 bases; junction bases not matched to a gene: 6. From germline, CDR1 is SGHRS and CDR2 YFSETQ.

The rearrangement uses TRBV7-3 and TRBJ2-1; 9 bases are shared with TRBD2. The germline gives CDR1 SGHTA, CDR2 FQGTGA. J was trimmed by 4 bases and V by 8 bases; bases with no gene match: 9. This CDR3 is 15 amino acids long. Written as DNA, the CDR3 is TGTGCCAGCGCCACCAGTAGCGGGAGTTACAATGAGCAGTTCTTC. This encodes CASATSSGSYNEQFF.

Ten or more counts support this clonotype. The V gene is TRBV12-3 or TRBV12-4, the J gene TRBJ2-3; no firm D call. The CDR3 runs to 15 residues. With 6 bases removed from V and 2 bases from J, the gap between germline ends came to 15 bases. For the CDR3, the DNA is TGTGCCAGCAGCCTAGGGTCTGGATACACAGATACGCAGTATTTT. This sequence encodes CASSLGSGYTDTQYF.

This clonotype has just a few counts. This chain links TRBV24-1 with TRBJ1-2; D is possibly TRBD1 (6 bases). This CDR3 is 18 amino acids long. Trimming took 1 base from V and 0 from J, leaving 17 bases between them. Germline-derived CDR1 and CDR2 are KGHDR and SFDVKD. CDR3 nucleotide sequence: TGTGCCACCAGTGATTTAGAAGGGACAAAGACGACTAACTATGGCTACACCTTC. It is translated as CATSDLEGTKTTNYGYTF.

This chain joins TRBV18 and TRBJ2-1, with D unresolved. The CDR3 has 15 residues. The V and J ends lost 2 bases and 2 bases respectively, with 10 bases between them. Germline loops: CDR1 KGHSH, CDR2 LQKENI. Written as DNA, the CDR3 is TGTGCCAGCTCACCAGTCCCACCTCCCTACAATGAGCAGTTCTTC. It encodes CASSPVPPPYNEQFF.

This clonotype came up many times. The DNA of the CDR3 is TGCAGCGCGACTCGGGGGAGCTCCTACAATGAGCAGTTCTTC. It encodes CSATRGSSYNEQFF. V gene TRBV29-1 combines with J gene TRBJ2-1; D possibly corresponds to TRBD2 (6 bases). The CDR3 covers 14 residues. Trimming cost V 7 bases and J 0 bases, with 13 bases left between them. Germline assignment: CDR1 SQVTM and CDR2 ANQGSEA.

In its sample, this clonotype was seen a few times. The V call is TRBV12-3 or TRBV12-4, the J call TRBJ2-3; TRBD2 might be the D (5 bases). The germline V and J ends were trimmed by 6 bases and 3 bases, with 19 bases remaining between them. The CDR3 runs to 16 residues. DNA for the CDR3: TGTGCCAGCAGCTCTCTCACTAGGATAGGAACAGATACGCAGTATTTT. Encoded protein: CASSSLTRIGTDTQYF.

This clonotype was detected a few times. The chain employs TRBV7-8 and TRBJ2-7, with 7 bases matching TRBD2. J was trimmed by 6 bases and V by 3 bases; bases with no gene match: 11. This CDR3 contains 15 residues. Germline values: CDR1 SGHVS, CDR2 FQNEAQ. CDR3 nucleotides: TGTGCCAGCAGCTTGCTTAAGGCGGGAGTGGGCGAGCAGTACTTC. Its protein is CASSLLKAGVGEQYF.

The rearrangement links TRBV14 to TRBJ2-1, with TRBD2 matching over 15 bases. Germline CDR1 SGHDN, CDR2 FVKESK. The CDR3 loop spans 15 amino acids. V lost 7 bases and J lost 7; bases outside the gene matches: 5. The CDR3 reads CASKGLAGGANEQFF. In DNA, the CDR3 is TGTGCCAGCAAGGGACTAGCGGGAGGAGCTAATGAGCAGTTCTTC. The full variable domain, in which reference TRBV14 and TRBJ2-1 provide the parts outside the CDR3, is EAGVTQFPSHSVIEKGQTVTLRCDPISGHDNLYWYRRVMGKEIKFLLHFVKESKQDESGMPNNRFLAERTGGTYSTLKVQPAELEDSGVYFCASKGLAGGANEQFFGPGTRLTVL.

This rearrangement joins TRBV5-1 to TRBJ2-1; 12 nucleotides match TRBD1. This CDR3 is built from 19 residues. CDR1 and CDR2 (germline): SGHRS, YFSETQ. Trimming at V came to 2 bases and at J to 0 bases, leaving 9 bases not matched to a gene. CDR3 protein: CASSLRDRGRTRSYNEQFF. The CDR3 region has the DNA TGCGCCAGCAGCTTAAGGGACAGGGGGCGAACTCGCTCCTACAATGAGCAGTTCTTC.

This clonotype was seen a few times. The J gene is TRBJ2-4, the V gene TRBV12-3 or TRBV12-4, with D unclear. This CDR3 spans 14 amino acids. With 1 base removed from V and 4 bases from J, the gap between germline ends came to 8 bases. CDR3 sequence: CASSLERRKNIQYF. The CDR3 DNA reads as TGTGCCAGCAGTTTAGAAAGACGAAAAAACATTCAGTACTTC.

This clonotype was observed a few times. The J gene is TRBJ2-4, the V gene TRBV23-1; TRBD1 is a possible D gene (6 bases). TRBV23-1 is filed as an ORF, its function uncertain. This CDR3 has 16 residues. Trimming stripped 4 bases from V and 0 bases from J, with 13 bases between. For the CDR3, the DNA is TGCGCCAGCAGTCCTTCAGGGGAAGAAGCCAAAAACATTCAGTACTTC. Protein product: CASSPSGEEAKNIQYF.

This clonotype was counted between two and nine times. The rearrangement joins TRBV7-3 to TRBJ2-5; maybe TRBD2 (6 bases). V lost 1 base, J lost 5 bases, and 11 bases lay in between. Germline CDR1 and CDR2: SGHTA and FQGTGA. This CDR3 is 14 amino acids long. The CDR3 region has the DNA TGTGCCAGCAGCTTAAACGCCGGGAGCGAGACCCAGTACTTC. It encodes CASSLNAGSETQYF.

The chain couples TRBV27 to TRBJ2-7; D ambiguous. The CDR3 has 15 amino acids. V was shortened by 6 bases and J by 0 bases, with 15 bases between the two germline ends. The germline V gene has CDR1 MNHEY and CDR2 SMNVEV (reference sequence). In DNA, the CDR3 is TGTGCCAGCAGCGTCGGGCCGTCAATCTCCTACGAGCAGTACTTC. Its protein product is CASSVGPSISYEQYF.

This clonotype was observed a few times. The chain's CDR3 is CSVAVVGAKNIQYF. The CDR3 DNA follows: TGCAGTGTCGCGGTGGTGGGAGCCAAAAACATTCAGTACTTC. The V and J genes are TRBV20-1 and TRBJ2-4; D unclear. From germline, CDR1 is DFQATT and CDR2 SNEGSKA (reference sequence). The CDR3 length is 14 residues. The ends were cut back, 7 bases at V and 0 bases at J, with 13 bases in the middle.

This clonotype appeared a few times. The chain combines TRBV4-2 with TRBJ2-3, with no clear D. Germline loops: CDR1 LGHNA, CDR2 YNFKEQ. V was clipped by 0 bases and J by 5 bases, with 3 bases between them. The CDR3 contains 12 residues. CDR3: CASSQDRDTQYF. For the CDR3, the DNA is TGTGCCAGCAGCCAAGATCGAGATACGCAGTATTTT.

This clonotype was seen a handful of times. The J gene is TRBJ2-1, the V gene TRBV4-1; 8 nucleotides line up with TRBD2. The J segment lost 3 bases and the V segment lost 0 bases, leaving 7 bases of the junction unmatched. CDR1 and CDR2 (germline): MGHRA, YSYEKL. The length of the CDR3 is 17 residues. CDR3 sequence (DNA): TGCGCCAGCAGCCAAGATCGCGGCGGGAGGAACTACAATGAGCAGTTCTTC. Residues: CASSQDRGGRNYNEQFF.

The chain couples TRBV12-3 or TRBV12-4 to TRBJ2-1, with 9 bases aligning to TRBD2. J was trimmed by 8 bases and V by 5 bases; bases with no gene match: 13. The CDR3 length is 16 residues. The CDR3 DNA reads TGTGCCAGCAGTACCTCGCTAGCGGGACTCTGGGATGAGCAGTTCTTC. Amino acid sequence: CASSTSLAGLWDEQFF.

There are many counts of this clonotype. The gene calls are TRBV20-1 and TRBJ1-4; 7 bases fit TRBD1. The CDR3 has 14 amino acids. Germline CDR1 and CDR2: DFQATT and SNEGSKA (reference sequence). Trimming at V came to 5 bases and at J to 4 bases, leaving 7 bases not matched to a gene. The CDR3 DNA sequence: TGCAGTGCTTCCCGGCCAGGGGGTAATGAAAAACTGTTTTTT. Translation: CSASRPGGNEKLFF.